One and the same sample provided the 15 T cell receptor beta chains below, sequenced in a study of blood T cell repertoires in COVID-19. Produced via immunoSEQ multiplex PCR; TCRdb's table is partial and in-frame only. The sample has some 390,000 clones, 70% to 90% seen once. Input material: peripheral blood. The receptors were gathered from a woman between 55 and 75 years old with COVID-19, enrolled during active disease.

The rearrangement joins TRBV6-6 to TRBJ1-2; TRBD1 is a possible D gene (5 bases). Germline-derived CDR1 and CDR2 are MNHNY and SVGAGI (reference sequence). There are 14 residues in the CDR3. With 2 bases removed from V and 1 base from J, the gap between germline ends came to 8 bases. The CDR3 DNA is TGTGCCAGCAGTTACAAGACAGTTAACTATGGCTACACCTTC. This encodes CASSYKTVNYGYTF.

The genes are TRBV4-1 and TRBJ1-2; TRBD1 might be the D (5 bases). CDR3 size: 16 residues. V was trimmed by 0 bases and J by 7 bases, leaving 18 bases between them. Germline CDR1 reads MGHRA; CDR2 reads YSYEKL. This CDR3 reads CASSQDSTTQGGGYTF. DNA for the CDR3: TGCGCCAGCAGCCAAGATTCGACGACCCAGGGTGGTGGCTACACCTTC.

The chain is built from TRBV29-1 and TRBJ2-6, with 8 positions matching TRBD2. The CDR3 has 17 residues. Losses at the gene ends were 5 bases for V and 0 bases for J; bases not matched to a gene: 9. The germline V gene has CDR1 SQVTM and CDR2 ANQGSEA. The CDR3 protein is CSVWGTSEVSGANVLTF. In nucleotides, the CDR3 is TGCAGCGTTTGGGGGACTAGTGAAGTCTCTGGGGCCAACGTCCTGACTTTC.

The chain has TRBV5-4 and TRBJ1-1; no definite D call. The V end lost 0 bases, the J end lost 0 bases, and 9 bases lay between the germline ends. CDR1 is SGHNT and CDR2 is YYREEE in the germline V gene (reference sequence). This CDR3 region has 15 residues. CDR3 DNA: TGTGCCAGCAGCTTGGGAGGTTCCATGAACACTGAAGCTTTCTTT. The encoded protein is CASSLGGSMNTEAFF.

V usage is TRBV6-5 and J usage is TRBJ1-2; D is possibly TRBD1 (6 bases). From germline, CDR1 is MNHEY and CDR2 SVGAGI. CDR3 length equals 14 residues. V was clipped by 2 bases and J by 6 bases, with 13 bases between them. The CDR3 DNA reads as TGTGCCAGCAGTTACAGGGACACCCATAATGGCTACACCTTC. Translated: CASSYRDTHNGYTF.

The chain carries TRBV3-1 (or the pseudogene TRBV3-2) and TRBJ1-3, with D hard to call. CDR1 and CDR2 from the germline V gene are LGHDT and YNNKEL (reference sequence). This CDR3 has 16 amino acids. Trimming cost V 5 bases and J 0 bases, with 14 bases left between them. CDR3 in amino acids: CASSEQLPGSGNTIYF. The CDR3 nucleotides read TGTGCCAGCAGCGAACAGCTTCCTGGCTCTGGAAACACCATATATTTT.

This clone was seen just once. The V gene is TRBV7-2, the J gene TRBJ2-1, with D unclear. The CDR3 is made up of 15 amino acids. Germline V gives CDR1 SGHTA, CDR2 FQGNSA. Trimming left V 1 base short and J 1 base short, with 8 bases between. CDR3 in DNA: TGTGCCAGCAGCTTAGACGGGTCGTCCTACAATGAGCAGTTCTTC. Translated: CASSLDGSSYNEQFF.

This clone has a single count. This chain connects TRBV1 to TRBJ2-3; the table gives TRBD2 as D, unverified against the DNA. TRBV1 is a pseudogene locus. The CDR3 totals 20 residues. DNA of the CDR3: TGCACCAGCAGCCAGTCCCCGGGACTAGCGGGGGACTCTAGCACAGATACGCAGTATTTT. It is translated as CTSSQSPGLAGDSSTDTQYF.

V gene TRBV19 combines with J gene TRBJ2-2; D may be TRBD2 (6 bases). V lost 4 bases to trimming and J lost 5 bases, with 11 bases between them. The CDR3 is made up of 14 amino acids. The V gene's germline CDR1 is LNHDA and CDR2 SQIVND (reference sequence). The CDR3 nucleotides are TGTGCCAGTAGTAACGGTCGGGAGACCGGGGAGCTGTTTTTT. This sequence encodes CASSNGRETGELFF.

The chain links TRBV5-5 to TRBJ1-4; D not resolved. Germline V lookup: CDR1 SGHKS, CDR2 YYEKEE (reference sequence). The CDR3 runs to 14 residues. Trimming removed 2 bases from V and 8 bases from J, with 13 bases in between. Written as DNA, the CDR3 is TGTGCCAGCAGCTTAACAGTGGGAGGAGAAAAACTGTTTTTT. This gives the protein CASSLTVGGEKLFF. Based on the CDR3 plus reference TRBV5-5 and TRBJ1-4, the full variable domain is DAGVTQSPTHLIKTRGQQVTLRCSPISGHKSVSWYQQVLGQGPQFIFQYYEKEERGRGNFPDRFSARQFPNYSSELNVNALLLGDSALYLCASSLTVGGEKLFFGSGTQLSVL.

Here the CDR3 DNA reads TGTGCCAGCAGCCCCAGGACGGGGGTGAGGGAGACCCAGTACTTC. Its translation: CASSPRTGVRETQYF. The chain couples TRBV7-2 to TRBJ2-5, with a tentative D call TRBD2 (6 bases). The V gene lost 5 bases and the J gene lost 5 bases, with 18 bases spanning the gap. The CDR3 sequence is 15 residues long. CDR1 is SGHTA, CDR2 FQGNSA, per germline. Full variable domain (missing parts from reference TRBV7-2 and TRBJ2-5): GAGVSQSPSNKVTEKGKDVELRCDPISGHTALYWYRQSLGQGLEFLIYFQGNSAPDKSGLPSDRFSAERTGGSVSTLTIQRTQQEDSAVYLCASSPRTGVRETQYFGPGTRLLVL.

V gene TRBV7-9 combines with J gene TRBJ2-4; 10 nucleotides agree with TRBD2. CDR1 and CDR2 (germline): SEHNR, FQNEAQ (reference sequence). J gave up 1 base and V 5 bases, and 5 bases lay outside the gene matches. The CDR3 runs 16 residues. In DNA, the CDR3 is TGTGCCAGCAGCGAGCGGGGGGGCCTCGCCAAAAACATTCAGTACTTC. Protein product: CASSERGGLAKNIQYF. Full variable domain (rest looked up from reference TRBV7-9 and TRBJ2-4): DTGVSQNPRHKITKRGQNVTFRCDPISEHNRLYWYRQTLGQGPEFLTYFQNEAQLEKSRLLSDRFSAERPKGSFSTLEIQRTEQGDSAMYLCASSERGGLAKNIQYFGAGTRLSVL.

The CDR3 sequence is CASSLASVPSSYNEQFF. In DNA form, the CDR3 reads TGTGCCAGCAGCTTAGCTTCAGTCCCAAGCTCCTACAATGAGCAGTTCTTC. This sequence joins TRBV7-3 and TRBJ2-1; D is unresolved. The CDR3 sequence is 17 residues long. V shed 2 bases and J shed 0 bases, with 14 bases lying between them. Germline assignment: CDR1 SGHTA and CDR2 FQGTGA.

The rearrangement joins TRBV12-3 or TRBV12-4 to TRBJ2-1; D remains unclear. V was clipped by 5 bases and J by 14 bases, with 19 bases between them. The CDR3 runs to 13 residues. The CDR3 protein is CASSSVSLGYKFF. CDR3 coding DNA: TGTGCCAGCAGTAGCGTCAGCCTTGGGTATAAGTTCTTC.

The chain joins TRBV6-5 to TRBJ2-2; TRBD2 aligns across 11 bases. Germline V lookup: CDR1 MNHEY, CDR2 SVGAGI. The J segment lost 4 bases and the V segment lost 9 bases, leaving 4 bases of the junction unmatched. The CDR3 is 14 amino acids. CDR3 residues: CASIAGGFTGELFF. The CDR3 bases are TGTGCCAGTATAGCGGGGGGGTTCACCGGGGAGCTGTTTTTT.